Many counts were recorded for the clone carrying this TCR beta chain. Stated time point: newly diagnosed GD, antithyroid drugs for less than 3 months. Making the TCR library involved RNA that had been extracted from PBMCs. The data were taken from a study of regulatory T cells in long-lasting Graves disease. Arm-PCR of CDR3 regions with iRepertoire HTBI primers generated TCR beta libraries. TCRdb ran MiXCR on the multiplex PCR reads and lists one entry per CDR3 protein. The table includes a few hundred thousand distinct CDR3 sequences, less than 15% detected once. This CDR3 is built from 17 residues. V shed 5 bases, J shed 1 base, and the junction held 10 bases outside the gene matches. Germline lookup yields CDR1 MDHEN and CDR2 SYDVKM. These same data were also listed under a study on T cells in Graves' hyperthyroidism and ophthalmopathy.

The source was peripheral blood mononuclear cells (PBMCs), collected at new diagnosis, from a patient treated with antithyroid drugs. The V call is TRBV28, the J call TRBJ2-3; 9 bases agree with TRBD2. This TCR derives from a man aged 30 to 45 with Graves disease. CDR3 loop: CASSHPRLAEGTDTQYF. CDR3 nucleotide sequence: TGTGCCAGCAGTCACCCCCGACTAGCGGAGGGCACAGATACGCAGTATTTT.